These 20 T cell receptor beta chains were all obtained from the same sample, sequenced in a study of T cells in Graves' hyperthyroidism and ophthalmopathy. The TCR beta CDR3 regions underwent amplification using RNA transcripts as the source. When the TCR CDR3 underwent first-round RT-PCR, the HTBI primer set was used. A single record per CDR3 protein comes from TCRdb applying MiXCR to the multiplex PCR reads. The sample yields around 350,000 distinct CDR3 sequences, less than 15% seen once. The sample comprised blood. These receptors were collected from a woman aged 18 to 35 with Graves' hyperthyroidism.

This chain's CDR3 is CASSLSLAYTDTQYF. CDR3 coding DNA: TGTGCCAGCAGCCTTTCACTAGCGTACACAGATACGCAGTATTTT. This sequence joins TRBV7-9 and TRBJ2-3, with 7 positions matching TRBD2. The CDR3 spans 15 residues. With V trimmed by 5 bases and J by 2 bases, 7 bases remained unmatched. The V gene's germline CDR1 is SEHNR and CDR2 FQNEAQ (reference sequence).

The table lists this clonotype with many counts. The chain links TRBV3-1 to TRBJ1-1; D is unclear. V lost 0 bases to trimming and J lost 5 bases, with 13 bases between them. This CDR3 spans 15 amino acids. From germline, CDR1 is LGHDT and CDR2 YNNKEL (reference sequence). CDR3 amino acids: CASSQDILSGTEAFF. The CDR3 nucleotides read TGTGCCAGCAGCCAAGATATACTGTCAGGAACTGAAGCTTTCTTT.

As for this clonotype: Being one base from a much bigger clone, this may be a read error. V and J are TRBV29-1 and TRBJ2-3; D is unresolved. Germline values: CDR1 SQVTM, CDR2 ANQGSEA. V shed 0 bases and J shed 2 bases, with 12 bases lying between them. The CDR3 has 15 amino acids. The chain's CDR3 is CSVEEGAVHTDTQYF. CDR3 DNA: TGCAGCGTTGAAGAAGGCGCTGTCCACACAGATACGCAGTATTTT.

A note on this clonotype: Germline is not matched at one junction end, which may reflect a read error. V and J are TRBV12-3 or TRBV12-4 and TRBJ2-7; D is undetermined. The length of the CDR3 is 14 residues. The CDR3 protein is CASSLGYYSFEQYF. The DNA of the CDR3 is TGTGCCAGCAGCTTAGGCTACTACAGTTTCGAGCAGTACTTC.

This clonotype was seen more than once but under ten times. This chain joins TRBV4-3 and TRBJ2-2; D uncertain. Germline loops: CDR1 LGHNA, CDR2 YSLEER. Trimming took 2 bases from V and 5 from J, leaving 9 bases between them. The CDR3 length is 14 residues. The DNA for the CDR3 is TGCGCCAGCAGCCAACAAGTGGGAACCGGGGAGCTGTTTTTT. Its protein product is CASSQQVGTGELFF.

This clonotype was seen ten or more times. The rearrangement uses TRBV12-3 or TRBV12-4 and TRBJ2-7, with D perhaps TRBD1 or TRBD2 (5 bases each). The V and J ends lost 6 bases and 2 bases respectively, with 14 bases between them. CDR3 length: 14 amino acids. The CDR3 loop is CASRRGEVPYEQYF. The CDR3 DNA sequence: TGTGCCAGCAGGAGGGGAGAGGTCCCCTACGAGCAGTACTTC.

The chain uses TRBV19 and TRBJ1-1; the D is unclear. Germline loops: CDR1 LNHDA, CDR2 SQIVND (reference sequence). The CDR3 loop spans 13 amino acids. Trimming pared 8 bases from V and 3 bases from J, leaving 13 bases between. The CDR3 DNA is TGTGCCAGTCGGCCTCTGAGGGACACTGAAGCTTTCTTT. Residues: CASRPLRDTEAFF.

This clonotype occurred many times. The J gene is TRBJ2-1, the V gene TRBV20-1, with 7 bases fitting TRBD1. This CDR3 is built from 12 residues. Germline CDR1 reads DFQATT; CDR2 reads SNEGSKA (reference sequence). The V segment lost 1 base and the J segment 6 bases; nucleotides outside the gene matches: 0. The CDR3 bases are TGCAGTGCTAGAGGGGACAGCAATGAGCAGTTCTTC. This translates into CSARGDSNEQFF.

This clonotype was recorded a few times. This sequence joins TRBV4-2 and TRBJ2-3; D uncertain. V gave up 1 base and J gave up 4 bases, with 9 bases separating them. The CDR3 is 14 residues long. CDR1 is LGHNA, CDR2 YNFKEQ, per germline. As DNA, the CDR3 is TGTGCCAGCAGCCAAGCTAGTACCTCAGATACGCAGTATTTT. It encodes CASSQASTSDTQYF.

This clonotype was counted only a few times. This sequence joins TRBV6-6 and TRBJ1-2; the D gene is possibly TRBD1 (5 bases). Trimming removed 0 bases from V and 3 bases from J, with 14 bases in between. Germline values: CDR1 MNHNY, CDR2 SVGAGI (reference sequence). The CDR3 has 16 amino acids. CDR3 region: CASSYSPRGVYYGYTF. The CDR3 nucleotides are TGTGCCAGCAGTTACTCGCCGCGGGGGGTATACTATGGCTACACCTTC.

As concerns this clonotype: A much larger clone differs from this one at a single base, so this may be a read error. This chain connects TRBV28 to TRBJ1-5; the D is unclear. Germline-derived CDR1 and CDR2 are MDHEN and SYDVKM. The CDR3 totals 17 residues. V dropped 8 bases and J dropped 0 bases, with 20 bases sitting between them. The CDR3, as DNA: TGTGCCAGCGCCAAAAGGTTACAGATTATTAGCAATCAGCCCCAGCATTTT. Amino acids: CASAKRLQIISNQPQHF.

The chain joins TRBV20-1 to TRBJ2-2; D may be TRBD1 (5 bases). This CDR3 is 16 amino acids long. Germline V gene data show CDR1 as DFQATT and CDR2 as SNEGSKA (reference sequence). V was cut by 0 bases and J by 0 bases, with 11 bases left in between. CDR3 in amino acids: CSARDGRVTNTGELFF. The CDR3 nucleotides are TGCAGTGCTAGAGATGGCAGGGTAACGAACACCGGGGAGCTGTTTTTT.

This sequence joins TRBV7-8 and TRBJ1-4, with a tentative D call TRBD1 (5 bases). The CDR3 totals 15 residues. The V end was cut by 8 bases, the J end by 8 bases, with 21 bases between. CDR1 and CDR2 (germline): SGHVS, FQNEAQ. The CDR3 DNA follows: TGTGCCAGCGGGCTTAGTGGACACGTCGGCGAAAAACTGTTTTTT. Its protein product is CASGLSGHVGEKLFF.

This clonotype showed up many times. This sequence joins TRBV20-1 and TRBJ1-1, with unresolved D. The CDR3 loop spans 12 amino acids. Trimming removed 5 bases from V and 6 bases from J, with 13 bases in between. Germline loops: CDR1 DFQATT, CDR2 SNEGSKA (reference sequence). For the CDR3, the DNA is TGCAGTGCTCCCCGTGAGGTCGCTGAAGCTTTCTTT. Its translation is CSAPREVAEAFF.

This clonotype was observed a few times. V gene TRBV7-6 combines with J gene TRBJ2-3; 7 bases align to TRBD1. The CDR3 extends over 19 amino acids. Germline CDR1 is SGHVS and CDR2 is FNYEAQ. J gave up 7 bases and V 5 bases, and 24 bases lay outside the gene matches. DNA of the CDR3: TGTGCCAGCAGCCCCTCCTTCGGCGCCCGCAACAGGGGCATGCATACGCAGTATTTT. It encodes CASSPSFGARNRGMHTQYF.

The sample holds many counts of this clonotype. The chain recombines TRBV6-1 with TRBJ2-7, with 7 bases identical to TRBD1. V trimming: 4 bases; J trimming: 2 bases; junction bases outside the gene matches: 5. The CDR3 totals 14 residues. From germline, CDR1 is MNHNS and CDR2 SASEGT. The CDR3 sequence is CASSGQGPAYEQYF. Written as DNA, the CDR3 is TGTGCCAGCAGTGGACAGGGTCCAGCCTACGAGCAGTACTTC.

This clonotype was seen ten or more times. V gene TRBV19 combines with J gene TRBJ1-1; no reliable D call. Trimming left V 3 bases short and J 1 base short, with 12 bases between. This CDR3 has 15 amino acids. Germline V gene lookup returns CDR1 LNHDA and CDR2 SQIVND (reference sequence). CDR3 residues: CASSIGRWQNTEAFF. The CDR3 DNA follows: TGTGCCAGTAGTATTGGTCGGTGGCAGAACACTGAAGCTTTCTTT.

The V gene is TRBV6-6, the J gene TRBJ1-1; tentative D call: TRBD1 (5 bases). Per germline, CDR1 MNHNY and CDR2 SVGAGI (reference sequence). The CDR3 contains 16 residues. The V and J ends lost 2 bases and 0 bases respectively, with 13 bases between them. This CDR3 is CASSYGGVTMNTEAFF. As DNA, the CDR3 is TGTGCCAGCAGTTACGGGGGGGTAACGATGAACACTGAAGCTTTCTTT.

The chain joins TRBV6-1 to TRBJ2-7; D gene uncertain. V was cut by 10 bases and J by 1 base, with 5 bases left in between. CDR1 and CDR2 (germline): MNHNS, SASEGT. CDR3 length equals 10 residues. CDR3 protein: CAISSYEQYF. The CDR3 coding sequence is TGTGCCATCTCATCCTACGAGCAGTACTTC.

The gene calls are TRBV9 and TRBJ2-1; 7 bases match TRBD2. The junction had 1 base not matched to a gene; V was cut back by 0 bases and J by 1 base. Germline V gene lookup returns CDR1 SGDLS and CDR2 YYNGEE. This CDR3 has 15 amino acids. CDR3 sequence: CASSVGSGSYNEQFF. The CDR3 region has the DNA TGTGCCAGCAGCGTAGGTAGCGGGTCCTACAATGAGCAGTTCTTC.